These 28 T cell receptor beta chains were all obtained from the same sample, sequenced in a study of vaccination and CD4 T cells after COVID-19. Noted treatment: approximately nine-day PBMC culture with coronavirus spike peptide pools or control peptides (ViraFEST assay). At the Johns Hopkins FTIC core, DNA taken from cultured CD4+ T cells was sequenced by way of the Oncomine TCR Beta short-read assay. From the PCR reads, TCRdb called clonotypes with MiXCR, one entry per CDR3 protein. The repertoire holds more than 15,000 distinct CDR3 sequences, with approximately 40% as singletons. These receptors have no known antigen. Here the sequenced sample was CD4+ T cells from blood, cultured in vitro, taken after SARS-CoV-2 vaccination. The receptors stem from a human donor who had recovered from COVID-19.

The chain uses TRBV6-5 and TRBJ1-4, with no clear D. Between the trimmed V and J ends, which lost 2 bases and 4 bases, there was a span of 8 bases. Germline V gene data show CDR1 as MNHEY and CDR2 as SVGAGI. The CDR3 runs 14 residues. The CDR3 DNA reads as TGTGCCAGCAGTTACGGCAGTATTAATGAAAAACTGTTTTTT. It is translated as CASSYGSINEKLFF.

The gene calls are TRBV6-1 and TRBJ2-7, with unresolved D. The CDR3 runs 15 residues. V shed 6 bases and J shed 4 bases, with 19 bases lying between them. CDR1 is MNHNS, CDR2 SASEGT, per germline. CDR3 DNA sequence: TGTGCCAGCAGACGGAGTATTGGTGGGCTGTACGAGCAGTACTTC. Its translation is CASRRSIGGLYEQYF.

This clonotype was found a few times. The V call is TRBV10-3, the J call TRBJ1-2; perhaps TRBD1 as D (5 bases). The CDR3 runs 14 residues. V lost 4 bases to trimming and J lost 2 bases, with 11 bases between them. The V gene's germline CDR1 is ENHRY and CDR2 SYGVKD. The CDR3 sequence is CAISGGRANYGYTF. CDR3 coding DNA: TGTGCCATCAGTGGGGGGAGGGCCAACTATGGCTACACCTTC.

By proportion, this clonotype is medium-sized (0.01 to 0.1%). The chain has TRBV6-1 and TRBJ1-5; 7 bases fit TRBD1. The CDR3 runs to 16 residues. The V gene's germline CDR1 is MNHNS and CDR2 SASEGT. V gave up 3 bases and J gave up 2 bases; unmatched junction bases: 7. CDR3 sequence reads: CASSDMGQRGNQPQHF. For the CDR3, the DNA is TGTGCCAGCAGTGACATGGGACAGAGGGGCAATCAGCCCCAGCATTTT.

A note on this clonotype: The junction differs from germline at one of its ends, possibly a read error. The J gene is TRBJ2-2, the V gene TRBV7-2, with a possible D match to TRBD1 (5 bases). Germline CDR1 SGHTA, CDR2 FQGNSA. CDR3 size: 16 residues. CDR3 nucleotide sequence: TGTGCCGGCAGTCTATGGGGCCTGGCGGACACCGGGGAGCTGTTTTTT. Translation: CAGSLWGLADTGELFF.

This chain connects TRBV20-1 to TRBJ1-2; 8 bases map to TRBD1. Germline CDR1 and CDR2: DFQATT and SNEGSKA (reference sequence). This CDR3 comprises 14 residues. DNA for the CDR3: TGCAGCCATCTCGTCGGACAGGGACGATATGGCTACACCTTC. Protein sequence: CSHLVGQGRYGYTF.

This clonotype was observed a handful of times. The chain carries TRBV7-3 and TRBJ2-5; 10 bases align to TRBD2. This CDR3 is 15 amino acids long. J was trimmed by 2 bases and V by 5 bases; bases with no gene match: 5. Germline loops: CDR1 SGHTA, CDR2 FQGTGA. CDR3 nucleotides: TGTGCCAGCAGCCGGACTAGCGGAGAGCAAGAGACCCAGTACTTC. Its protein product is CASSRTSGEQETQYF.

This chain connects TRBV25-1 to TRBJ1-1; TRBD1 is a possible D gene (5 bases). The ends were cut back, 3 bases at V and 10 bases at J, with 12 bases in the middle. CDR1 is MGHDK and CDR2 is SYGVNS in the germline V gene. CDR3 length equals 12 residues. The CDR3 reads CASSDGGGRAFF. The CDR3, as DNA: TGTGCCAGCAGTGATGGGGGGGGACGAGCTTTCTTT. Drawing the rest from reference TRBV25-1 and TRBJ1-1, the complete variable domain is EADIYQTPRYLVIGTGKKITLECSQTMGHDKMYWYQQDPGMELHLIHYSYGVNSTEKGDLSSESTVSRIRTEHFPLTLESARPSHTSQYLCASSDGGGRAFFGQGTRLTVV.

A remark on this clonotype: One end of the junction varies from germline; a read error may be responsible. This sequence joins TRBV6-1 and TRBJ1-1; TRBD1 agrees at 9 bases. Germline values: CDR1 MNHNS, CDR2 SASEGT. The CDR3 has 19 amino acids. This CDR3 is CTSSRTTTGGSRLGTEAFF. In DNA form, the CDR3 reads TGTACCAGCAGCCGCACCACGACAGGGGGATCGAGACTGGGGACTGAAGCTTTCTTT.

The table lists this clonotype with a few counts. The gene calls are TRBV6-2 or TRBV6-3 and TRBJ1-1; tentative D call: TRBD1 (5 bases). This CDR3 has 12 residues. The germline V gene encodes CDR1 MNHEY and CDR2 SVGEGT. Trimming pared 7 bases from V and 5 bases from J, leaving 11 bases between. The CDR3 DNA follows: TGTGCCAGCAACGGGGGAAGGACTGAAGCTTTCTTT. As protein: CASNGGRTEAFF.

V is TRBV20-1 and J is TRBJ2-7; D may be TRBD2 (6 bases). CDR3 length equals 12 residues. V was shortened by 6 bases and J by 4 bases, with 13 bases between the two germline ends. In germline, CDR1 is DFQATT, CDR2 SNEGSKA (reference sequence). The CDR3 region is CSARGGRYEQYF. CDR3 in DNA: TGCAGTGCCCGAGGAGGGCGATACGAGCAGTACTTC.

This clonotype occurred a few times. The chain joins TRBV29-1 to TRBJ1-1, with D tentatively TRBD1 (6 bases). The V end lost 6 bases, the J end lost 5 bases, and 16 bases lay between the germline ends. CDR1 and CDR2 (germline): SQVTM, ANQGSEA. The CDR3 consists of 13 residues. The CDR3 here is CSVKTQGETEAFF. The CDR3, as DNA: TGCAGCGTGAAGACACAGGGAGAAACTGAAGCTTTCTTT.

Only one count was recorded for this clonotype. This chain's CDR3 is CASSPSGEGYGYTF. CDR3 nucleotides: TGTGCCAGCAGTCCATCGGGAGAGGGCTATGGCTACACCTTC. V gene TRBV12-3 or TRBV12-4 combines with J gene TRBJ1-2, with D unresolved. The V and J ends lost 5 bases and 4 bases respectively, with 14 bases between them. This CDR3 has 14 residues.

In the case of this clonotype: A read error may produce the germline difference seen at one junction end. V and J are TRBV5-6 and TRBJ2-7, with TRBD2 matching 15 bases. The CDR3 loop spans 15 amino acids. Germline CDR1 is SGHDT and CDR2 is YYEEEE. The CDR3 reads CASSPAGLAGGEVDF. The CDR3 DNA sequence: TGTGCCAGCAGCCCTGCTGGACTAGCGGGAGGGGAGGTCGACTTC.

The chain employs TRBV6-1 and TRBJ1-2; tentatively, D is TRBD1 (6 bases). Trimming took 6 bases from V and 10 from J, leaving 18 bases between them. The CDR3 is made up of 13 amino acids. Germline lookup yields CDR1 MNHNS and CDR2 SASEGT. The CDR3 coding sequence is TGTGCCAGCAGCAAAGGGGCACAGGGAGACTACACCTTC. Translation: CASSKGAQGDYTF.

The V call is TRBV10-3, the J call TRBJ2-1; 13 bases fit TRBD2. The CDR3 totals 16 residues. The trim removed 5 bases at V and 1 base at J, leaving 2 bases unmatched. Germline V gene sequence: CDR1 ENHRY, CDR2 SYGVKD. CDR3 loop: CAISPGLAGSYNEQFF. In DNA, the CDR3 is TGTGCCATCAGTCCGGGACTAGCGGGGTCCTACAATGAGCAGTTCTTC.

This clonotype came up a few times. The CDR3 DNA reads TGTGCCAGCAGCTTGACTAGCGGGAGTGGAGAGACCCAGTACTTC. This sequence encodes CASSLTSGSGETQYF. This chain links TRBV7-2 with TRBJ2-5; 12 bases are a match to TRBD2. The CDR3 contains 15 residues. Germline CDR1 is SGHTA and CDR2 is FQGNSA. Germline trimming cut 3 bases from V and 4 bases from J; bases unmatched to any gene: 3.

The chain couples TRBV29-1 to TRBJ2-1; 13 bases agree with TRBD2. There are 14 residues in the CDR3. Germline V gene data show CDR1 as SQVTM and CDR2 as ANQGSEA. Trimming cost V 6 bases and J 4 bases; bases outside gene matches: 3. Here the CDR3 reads CSVVLAGGYNEQFF. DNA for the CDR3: TGCAGCGTAGTACTAGCGGGAGGGTACAATGAGCAGTTCTTC.

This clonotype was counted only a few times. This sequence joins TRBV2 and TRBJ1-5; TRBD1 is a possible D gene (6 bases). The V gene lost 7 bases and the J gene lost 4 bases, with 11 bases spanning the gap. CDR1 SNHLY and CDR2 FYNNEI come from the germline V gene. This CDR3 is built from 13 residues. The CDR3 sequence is CASISDRNQPQHF. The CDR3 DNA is TGTGCCAGCATATCCGACAGGAATCAGCCCCAGCATTTT.

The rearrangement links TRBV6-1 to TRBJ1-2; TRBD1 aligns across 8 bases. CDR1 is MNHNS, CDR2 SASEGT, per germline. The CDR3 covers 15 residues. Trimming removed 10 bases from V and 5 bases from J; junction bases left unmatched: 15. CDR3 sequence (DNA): TGTGCCATCCAAGACAGGGGTCTAGCGTATTATGGCTACACCTTC. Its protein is CAIQDRGLAYYGYTF.

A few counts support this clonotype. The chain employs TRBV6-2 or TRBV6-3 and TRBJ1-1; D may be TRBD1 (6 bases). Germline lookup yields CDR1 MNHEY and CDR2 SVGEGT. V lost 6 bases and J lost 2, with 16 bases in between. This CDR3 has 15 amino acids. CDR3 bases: TGTGCCAGCAGGGGAACAGGGCGGGGTAACACTGAAGCTTTCTTT. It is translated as CASRGTGRGNTEAFF.

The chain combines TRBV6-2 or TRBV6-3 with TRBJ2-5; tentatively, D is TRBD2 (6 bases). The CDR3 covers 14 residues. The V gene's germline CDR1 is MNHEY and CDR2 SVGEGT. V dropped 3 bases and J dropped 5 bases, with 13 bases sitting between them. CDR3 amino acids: CASSYGRESETQYF. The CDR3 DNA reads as TGTGCCAGCAGTTATGGGCGGGAAAGTGAGACCCAGTACTTC.

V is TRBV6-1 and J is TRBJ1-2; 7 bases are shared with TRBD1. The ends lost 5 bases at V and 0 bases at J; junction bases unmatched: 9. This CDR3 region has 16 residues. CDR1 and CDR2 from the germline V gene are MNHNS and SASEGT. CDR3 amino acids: CASSPAGGPSNYGYTF. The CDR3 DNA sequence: TGTGCCAGCAGTCCGGCAGGGGGACCTTCTAACTATGGCTACACCTTC.

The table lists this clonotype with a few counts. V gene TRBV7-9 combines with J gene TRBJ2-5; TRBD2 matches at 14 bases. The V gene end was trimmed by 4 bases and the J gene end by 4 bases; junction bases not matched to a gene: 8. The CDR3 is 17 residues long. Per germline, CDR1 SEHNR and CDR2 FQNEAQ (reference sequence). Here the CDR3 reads CASSYGLAGGLVETQYF. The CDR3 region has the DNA TGTGCCAGCAGCTACGGACTAGCGGGGGGTTTAGTAGAGACCCAGTACTTC.

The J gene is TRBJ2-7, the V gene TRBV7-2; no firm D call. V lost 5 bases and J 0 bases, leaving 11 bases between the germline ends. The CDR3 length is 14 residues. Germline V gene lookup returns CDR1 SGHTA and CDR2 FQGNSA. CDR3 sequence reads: CASSHMRYSYEQYF. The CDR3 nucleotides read TGTGCCAGCAGCCATATGAGATACTCCTACGAGCAGTACTTC.

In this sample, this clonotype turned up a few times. The CDR3 sequence: CASSVPSSSEQYF. The CDR3 DNA reads as TGTGCCAGCAGCGTACCTTCTAGCAGCGAGCAGTACTTC. This sequence joins TRBV7-2 and TRBJ2-7; possibly TRBD2 for D (5 bases). The CDR3 contains 13 residues. Germline V gives CDR1 SGHTA, CDR2 FQGNSA. The ends were cut back, 5 bases at V and 6 bases at J, with 14 bases in the middle. Using reference TRBV7-2 and TRBJ2-7 for the parts outside the CDR3, the full variable domain is GAGVSQSPSNKVTEKGKDVELRCDPISGHTALYWYRQSLGQGLEFLIYFQGNSAPDKSGLPSDRFSAERTGGSVSTLTIQRTQQEDSAVYLCASSVPSSSEQYFGPGTRLTVT.

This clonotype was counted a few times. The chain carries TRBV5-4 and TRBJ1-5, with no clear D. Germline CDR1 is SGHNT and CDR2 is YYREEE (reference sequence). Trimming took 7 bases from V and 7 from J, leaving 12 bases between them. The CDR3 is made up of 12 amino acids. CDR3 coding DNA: TGTGCCAGCCCATCACCTCGCCAGCCCCAGCATTTT. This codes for CASPSPRQPQHF.

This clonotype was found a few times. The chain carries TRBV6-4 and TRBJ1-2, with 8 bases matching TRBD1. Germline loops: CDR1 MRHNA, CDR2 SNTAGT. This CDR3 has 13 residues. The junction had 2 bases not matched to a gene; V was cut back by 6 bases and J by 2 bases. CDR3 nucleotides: TGTGCCAGCAGCCGGGACAGGAACTATGGCTACACCTTC. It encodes CASSRDRNYGYTF.